The entry below describes one TCR beta chain. This clonotype was detected ten times or more. Its antigen remains unidentified. No base quality values were provided; no much bigger clone lies one nucleotide off. These data are taken from a study of T-cell reconstitution after alpha-beta-depleted transplantation in children (dated by TCRdb to 2016 to 2018). Some background on the complete study: Using TCR repertoire profiling, the study quantitatively followed how T-cell immune reconstitution unfolded in children after TCRalphabeta/CD19-depleted allogeneic hematopoietic cell transplantation. What the research found in general, with its limitations: Hyperexpanded clone frequencies declined over subsequent months; after one year, T-cell counts and TCRbeta diversity were mostly attributed to newly produced T cells. In some patients, the high TCRbeta diversity seen at day 60 was put down to recipient T cells and intrathymic progenitors that had survived conditioning. The apparently early alphabetaT-cell count recovery about two months after transplant was reportedly dependent on only several hundred rapidly expanded clones derived from non-depleted graft cells.

This sample's treatment or condition label indicates: allogeneic hematopoietic cell transplantation with graft depleted of TCRalphabeta T cells and CD19 B cells. The children who served as transplant recipients had been given grafts of TCRalphabeta/CD19-depleted allogeneic hematopoietic cells. The receptor library was made with PCR. Instrument on record: Illumina HiSeq 2500. TCR libraries were prepared with molecular barcoding, using unique molecular identifiers to normalize TCRbeta repertoire quantification. TCRdb trimmed the raw reads at Q25, called clones with MiXCR and kept productive beta chains. Rows merge per CDR3 protein into single entries with the most common DNA and genes. This sample comprises 700,000 to 950,000 distinct CDR3 sequences, 16% of them detected only once. The ten largest make up about 4.6% of the sample. The clonotype was recovered from a male patient aged 10 to 17 who had a stem cell transplant for acute lymphoblastic leukemia, so the T cells may come from the graft donor. The source material was PBMCs, mostly from graft donor cells, sampled 360 days after TCRalphabeta/CD19-depleted stem cell transplant.

The bases are TGTGCCAGCAGCTTAGCGGGGACAGGTGGCTACACCTTC. Translated, it reads CASSLAGTGGYTF. The rearrangement joined TRBV7-6 to TRBJ1-2, with 8 bases matching TRBD1. The CDR3 numbers 13 residues from cysteine through phenylalanine. Only the CDR3 part of the read is kept: 39 bases, read in frame from the first base. Compared with germline, V lacks 0 bases and J lacks 7 bases; bases without a gene match: 1. Sequences SGHVS (CDR1) and FNYEAQ (CDR2) are obtained from the germline V gene.